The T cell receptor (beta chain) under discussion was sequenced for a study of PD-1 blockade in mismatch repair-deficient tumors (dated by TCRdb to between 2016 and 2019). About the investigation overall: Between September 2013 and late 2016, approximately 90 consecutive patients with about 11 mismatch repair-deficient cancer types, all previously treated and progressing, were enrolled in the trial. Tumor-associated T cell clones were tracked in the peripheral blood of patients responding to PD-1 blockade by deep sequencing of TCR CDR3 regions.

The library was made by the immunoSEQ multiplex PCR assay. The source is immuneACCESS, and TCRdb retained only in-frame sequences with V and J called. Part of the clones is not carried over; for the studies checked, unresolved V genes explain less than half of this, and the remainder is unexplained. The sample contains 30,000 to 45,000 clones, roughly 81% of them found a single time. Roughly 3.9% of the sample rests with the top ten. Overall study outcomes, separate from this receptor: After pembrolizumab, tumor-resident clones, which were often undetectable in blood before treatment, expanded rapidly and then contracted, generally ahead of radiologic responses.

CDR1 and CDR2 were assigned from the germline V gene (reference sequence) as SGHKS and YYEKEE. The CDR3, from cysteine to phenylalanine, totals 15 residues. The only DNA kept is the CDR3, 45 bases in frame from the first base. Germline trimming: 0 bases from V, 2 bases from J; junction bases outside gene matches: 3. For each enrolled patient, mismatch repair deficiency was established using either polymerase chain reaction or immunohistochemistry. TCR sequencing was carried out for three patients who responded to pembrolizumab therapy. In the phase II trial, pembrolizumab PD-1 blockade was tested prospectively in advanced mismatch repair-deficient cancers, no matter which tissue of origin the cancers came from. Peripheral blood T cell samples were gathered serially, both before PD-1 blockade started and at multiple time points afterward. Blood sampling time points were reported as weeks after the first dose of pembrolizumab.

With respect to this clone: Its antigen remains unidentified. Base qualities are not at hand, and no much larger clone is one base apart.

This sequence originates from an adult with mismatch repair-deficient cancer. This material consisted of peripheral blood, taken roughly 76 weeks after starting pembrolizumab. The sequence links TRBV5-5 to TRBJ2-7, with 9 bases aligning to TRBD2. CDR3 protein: CASSLGASGTYEQYF. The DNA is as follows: TGTGCCAGCAGCTTGGGGGCTAGCGGGACCTACGAGCAGTACTTC. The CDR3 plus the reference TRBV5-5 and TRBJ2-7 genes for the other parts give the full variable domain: DAGVTQSPTHLIKTRGQQVTLRCSPISGHKSVSWYQQVLGQGPQFIFQYYEKEERGRGNFPDRFSARQFPNYSSELNVNALLLGDSALYLCASSLGASGTYEQYFGPGTRLTVT.